These 25 T cell receptor beta chains share one sample of origin, sequenced in a study of naive and memory T cell subsets. An equimolar mix of two oligonucleotides served as the beta constant-region primer for TRBC1 and TRBC2. Four rounds of PCR amplified the ligated cDNA using nested alpha and beta constant-region primers plus SP2. TCRdb independently ran MiXCR on the UMI-ligation and nested PCR reads; one entry per CDR3 protein. The data show 25,000 to 40,000 distinct CDR3 sequences, 15% to 20% seen once. The sequencing sample was made of effector memory CD4+ T cells from blood. Subset of the sample: effector memory, CD45RA- CD27-. These TCRs come from a human donor in good health.

This clonotype has a handful of counts. The J gene is TRBJ1-1, the V gene TRBV5-1; no clear D gene. The CDR3 has 16 residues. Per germline, CDR1 SGHRS and CDR2 YFSETQ. V was cut by 3 bases and J by 0 bases, with 15 bases left in between. The CDR3 here is CASSSTGQNLNTEAFF. The CDR3 DNA follows: TGCGCCAGCAGCTCCACCGGCCAAAACCTGAACACTGAAGCTTTCTTT.

This clonotype has just a few counts. This chain connects TRBV4-2 to TRBJ1-1; 8 bases are a match to TRBD1. This CDR3 has 17 amino acids. J was trimmed by 3 bases and V by 1 base; bases with no gene match: 10. CDR1 is LGHNA and CDR2 is YNFKEQ in the germline V gene. Here the CDR3 reads CASSQAPGQGEDTEAFF. DNA for the CDR3: TGTGCCAGCAGCCAAGCCCCCGGACAGGGCGAGGACACTGAAGCTTTCTTT.

This clonotype was seen a handful of times. The genes are TRBV19 and TRBJ1-5, with D unresolved. The V end lost 5 bases, the J end lost 4 bases, and 12 bases lay between the germline ends. The CDR3 is 14 residues long. Looked up from germline, CDR1 is LNHDA and CDR2 is SQIVND (reference sequence). CDR3 protein: CASSPNSGNQPQHF. CDR3 nucleotides: TGTGCCAGTAGTCCAAACTCCGGAAATCAGCCCCAGCATTTT.

This clonotype was seen many times. The chain links TRBV27 to TRBJ1-6, with D uncertain. The CDR3 loop spans 15 amino acids. Germline V gene sequence: CDR1 MNHEY, CDR2 SMNVEV (reference sequence). Deletions cut 3 bases from V and 7 bases from J, with 13 bases between. Written as DNA, the CDR3 is TGTGCCAGCAGTTTTCTCCGGCATCTGAATTCACCCCTCCACTTT. This encodes CASSFLRHLNSPLHF.

The rearrangement joins TRBV20-1 to TRBJ2-7; D tentatively reads TRBD1 or TRBD2 (5 bases each). Trimming shortened V by 6 bases and J by 0 bases, and 21 bases separated the two germline ends. There are 16 residues in the CDR3. CDR1 and CDR2 from the germline V gene are DFQATT and SNEGSKA (reference sequence). The CDR3 loop is CSASSTGTAGSYEQYF. The CDR3 DNA reads TGCAGTGCAAGTAGTACCGGGACCGCGGGCTCCTACGAGCAGTACTTC.

Relative to its sample, this clonotype is medium-sized. V usage is TRBV18 and J usage is TRBJ2-3, with D possibly TRBD2 on 6 matching bases. Trimming shortened V by 6 bases and J by 4 bases, and 8 bases separated the two germline ends. The CDR3 length is 12 residues. Germline V lookup: CDR1 KGHSH, CDR2 LQKENI. CDR3 nucleotides: TGTGCCAGCTCCCCTAGCGCAGATACGCAGTATTTT. It yields the protein CASSPSADTQYF. The full variable domain, rest sourced from reference TRBV18 and TRBJ2-3, is NAGVMQNPRHLVRRRGQEARLRCSPMKGHSHVYWYRQLPEEGLKFMVYLQKENIIDESGMPKERFSAEFPKEGPSILRIQQVVRGDSAAYFCASSPSADTQYFGPGTRLTVL.

V gene TRBV30 combines with J gene TRBJ1-2; 7 positions agree with TRBD1. CDR3 length equals 12 residues. Losses at the gene ends were 8 bases for V and 1 base for J; bases not matched to a gene: 4. Germline-derived CDR1 and CDR2 are GTSNPN and SVGIG (reference sequence). The CDR3 coding sequence is TGTGCCCGGGACAGACGTAACTATGGCTACACCTTC. Amino acids: CARDRRNYGYTF.

The V gene is TRBV7-2, the J gene TRBJ1-2, with D possibly being TRBD1 (5 bases). The CDR3 extends over 15 amino acids. V was trimmed by 2 bases and J by 4 bases, leaving 14 bases between them. The germline V gene has CDR1 SGHTA and CDR2 FQGNSA. This CDR3 reads CASSLKIRGSYGYTF. The CDR3 DNA reads TGTGCCAGCAGCTTAAAGATACGGGGCAGCTATGGCTACACCTTC. Full variable domain (missing parts from reference TRBV7-2 and TRBJ1-2): GAGVSQSPSNKVTEKGKDVELRCDPISGHTALYWYRQSLGQGLEFLIYFQGNSAPDKSGLPSDRFSAERTGGSVSTLTIQRTQQEDSAVYLCASSLKIRGSYGYTFGSGTRLTVV.

This clonotype appeared many times. This chain links TRBV6-5 with TRBJ2-1; TRBD1 matches at 8 bases. The CDR3 totals 13 residues. V shed 7 bases, J shed 5 bases, and the junction held 4 bases outside the gene matches. Germline lookup yields CDR1 MNHEY and CDR2 SVGAGI. In nucleotides, the CDR3 is TGTGCCAGCAAGCCGGACAGGGACAATGAGCAGTTCTTC. This codes for CASKPDRDNEQFF.

This clonotype was seen at least ten times. This sequence joins TRBV20-1 and TRBJ1-1; no reliable D call. The germline V and J ends were trimmed by 1 base and 7 bases, with 16 bases remaining between them. The CDR3 length is 14 residues. Germline V gene sequence: CDR1 DFQATT, CDR2 SNEGSKA (reference sequence). The DNA of the CDR3 is TGCAGTGCTAGAGGCAATGTGTGGGTGGGTGAAGCTTTCTTT. Protein: CSARGNVWVGEAFF.

This clonotype was seen only a few times. The chain couples TRBV29-1 to TRBJ2-3; D remains unclear. Germline V lookup: CDR1 SQVTM, CDR2 ANQGSEA. The CDR3 consists of 12 residues. Trimming took off 1 base at V and 9 bases at J, with 11 bases between the two ends. CDR3 DNA: TGCAGCGTTGAAGCGGGCAGCAGGACGCAGTATTTT. Translating it yields CSVEAGSRTQYF.

This clonotype was picked up many times. The rearrangement joins TRBV24-1 to TRBJ1-2, with TRBD1 matching 8 bases. The V gene end was trimmed by 7 bases and the J gene end by 1 base; junction bases not matched to a gene: 4. Germline CDR1 reads KGHDR; CDR2 reads SFDVKD. The CDR3 totals 14 residues. The CDR3, as DNA: TGTGCCACCAGCGGGACAGGCCTTAACTATGGCTACACCTTC. It codes for CATSGTGLNYGYTF.

This clonotype was seen only a few times. The chain uses TRBV6-2 or TRBV6-3 and TRBJ2-4; D might be TRBD1 (6 bases). CDR1 and CDR2 from the germline V gene are MNHEY and SVGEGT. V lost 6 bases and J lost 0, with 18 bases in between. This CDR3 is built from 17 residues. The CDR3: CASSNNREKLAKNIQYF. CDR3 coding DNA: TGTGCCAGCAGCAATAACAGGGAGAAGCTAGCCAAAAACATTCAGTACTTC.

V usage is TRBV11-2 and J usage is TRBJ2-2, with unresolved D. Trimming left V 5 bases short and J 0 bases short, with 10 bases between. CDR3 size: 15 residues. CDR1 and CDR2 from the germline V gene are SGHAT and FQNNGV. The CDR3 sequence: CASSPATPNTGELFF. The DNA for the CDR3 is TGTGCCAGCAGCCCCGCAACCCCGAACACCGGGGAGCTGTTTTTT.

The chain combines TRBV29-1 with TRBJ2-1, with D uncertain. The germline gives CDR1 SQVTM, CDR2 ANQGSEA. Trimming pared 7 bases from V and 5 bases from J, leaving 6 bases between. CDR3 length equals 10 residues. The CDR3 spells CSGWDNEQFF. CDR3 coding DNA: TGCAGCGGGTGGGACAATGAGCAGTTCTTC.

This clonotype was found a few times. The chain joins TRBV9 to TRBJ1-4; D gene ambiguous. This CDR3 is built from 16 residues. Germline values: CDR1 SGDLS, CDR2 YYNGEE. Trimming cost V 0 bases and J 4 bases, with 13 bases left between them. CDR3 sequence: CASSVGLRSFNEKLFF. The CDR3 nucleotides read TGTGCCAGCAGCGTAGGTCTGAGAAGTTTTAATGAAAAACTGTTTTTT.

The chain joins TRBV28 to TRBJ2-4; no clear D gene. The V gene's germline CDR1 is MDHEN and CDR2 SYDVKM. CDR3 size: 15 residues. Trimming took off 6 bases at V and 4 bases at J, with 16 bases between the two ends. The CDR3 nucleotides are TGTGCCAGCAGCCCCCCCGCGCTAGATAAAAACATTCAGTACTTC. It codes for CASSPPALDKNIQYF.

This clonotype was picked up a small number of times. The J gene is TRBJ1-1, the V gene TRBV7-9, with a possible D match to TRBD1 (5 bases). Germline loops: CDR1 SEHNR, CDR2 FQNEAQ (reference sequence). The length of the CDR3 is 14 residues. V gave up 5 bases and J gave up 2 bases, with 12 bases separating them. The CDR3 DNA is TGTGCCAGCAGCCCGACGGGGGGAAACACTGAAGCTTTCTTT. Translation: CASSPTGGNTEAFF.

The chain uses TRBV6-4 and TRBJ1-1; the D is unclear. V lost 0 bases to trimming and J lost 1 base, with 6 bases between them. Germline CDR1 and CDR2: MRHNA and SNTAGT. This CDR3 comprises 14 residues. The CDR3 nucleotides are TGTGCCAGCAGTGACTCCGACAAGAACACTGAAGCTTTCTTT. It yields the protein CASSDSDKNTEAFF.

The chain recombines TRBV30 with TRBJ1-5; D is perhaps TRBD1 (5 bases). Per germline, CDR1 GTSNPN and CDR2 SVGIG (reference sequence). There are 16 residues in the CDR3. Trimming removed 0 bases from V and 0 bases from J, with 12 bases in between. The CDR3 here is CAWSVRRGSSNQPQHF. The CDR3 DNA sequence: TGTGCCTGGAGTGTACGGCGGGGCAGTAGCAATCAGCCCCAGCATTTT.

This clonotype occurred a few times. This chain connects TRBV20-1 to TRBJ2-7; 7 bases are shared with TRBD2. The germline V gene has CDR1 DFQATT and CDR2 SNEGSKA (reference sequence). The CDR3 contains 13 residues. Trimming at V came to 3 bases and at J to 7 bases, leaving 9 bases not matched to a gene. CDR3 sequence reads: CSASGGSWGEQYF. As DNA, the CDR3 is TGCAGTGCTAGCGGCGGGAGTTGGGGTGAGCAGTACTTC.

This clonotype was seen only a few times. This chain links TRBV3-1 with TRBJ1-2; TRBD1 might be the D (5 bases). V lost 0 bases and J 7 bases, leaving 9 bases between the germline ends. The germline CDR1 and CDR2 sequences are LGHDT and YNNKEL (reference sequence). CDR3 length: 13 residues. The CDR3 is CASSQDQGAGYTF. For the CDR3, the DNA is TGTGCCAGCAGCCAAGATCAGGGCGCTGGCTACACCTTC.

By share of the sample, this clonotype is medium-sized (0.01 to 0.1%). The chain links TRBV28 to TRBJ2-1; 14 bases map to TRBD2. Per the germline V gene, CDR1 is MDHEN and CDR2 is SYDVKM. The CDR3 spans 17 residues. V lost 4 bases, J lost 9 bases, and 11 bases stayed unmatched. CDR3 coding DNA: TGTGCCAGCAGTTCTTGGGGACTAGCGGGAGATAAGGGTGAGCAGTTCTTC. Protein product: CASSSWGLAGDKGEQFF.

V is TRBV12-3 or TRBV12-4 and J is TRBJ2-7; D unclear. Between the trimmed V and J ends, which lost 6 bases and 4 bases, there was a span of 10 bases. This CDR3 contains 12 residues. CDR3 amino acids: CASSATVYEQYF. For the CDR3, the DNA is TGTGCCAGCAGCGCTACAGTGTACGAGCAGTACTTC.

This clonotype appeared many times. J is TRBJ1-5 and V is TRBV6-6; D remains unclear. Trimming took 7 bases from V and 3 from J, leaving 10 bases between them. CDR1 is MNHNY, CDR2 SVGAGI, per germline (reference sequence). This CDR3 has 13 residues. The CDR3 nucleotides are TGTGCCAGCAAGCTCGGACCCAATCAGCCCCAGCATTTT. Translating gives CASKLGPNQPQHF.